One and the same sample provided the 31 T cell receptor beta chains below, sequenced in a study of regulatory T cells in long-lasting Graves disease. The time point: persistent/refractory GD, antithyroid drugs over 5 years with positive TRAb. The TCR library was made from RNA extracted from PBMCs. With iRepertoire HTBI primers and Arm-PCR of CDR3 regions, TCR beta libraries were built. TCRdb itself ran the multiplex PCR reads through MiXCR, one entry per CDR3 protein. Altogether approximately 690,000 distinct CDR3 sequences are present, around 32% being singletons, with the ten largest covering under 50%. The sample here was peripheral blood mononuclear cells (PBMCs), taken when the disease was refractory, from a patient treated with antithyroid drugs. These receptor sequences come from a female donor with Graves disease.

This clonotype has just a few counts. V gene TRBV20-1 combines with J gene TRBJ1-4, with 8 bases identical to TRBD1. This CDR3 spans 16 amino acids. With V trimmed by 0 bases and J by 8 bases, 11 bases remained unmatched. Germline V CDR1 and CDR2: DFQATT, SNEGSKA (reference sequence). CDR3 in amino acids: CSARDLRGRDREKLFF. The CDR3 nucleotides read TGCAGTGCTAGAGATCTCAGGGGGCGGGATCGCGAAAAACTGTTTTTT.

This clonotype was detected ten times or more. The chain combines TRBV28 with TRBJ1-2, with D uncertain. Germline CDR1 MDHEN, CDR2 SYDVKM. The V and J ends lost 6 bases and 4 bases respectively, with 12 bases between them. The CDR3 has 13 amino acids. The CDR3, as DNA: TGTGCCAGCAGCGAAACAGTCCTCTATGGCTACACCTTC. Residues: CASSETVLYGYTF.

This clonotype was counted ten times or more. The V call is TRBV7-9, the J call TRBJ2-7; 9 nucleotides match TRBD1. V dropped 6 bases and J dropped 4; count of bases not matched to a gene: 7. The CDR3 sequence is 14 residues long. The V gene's germline CDR1 is SEHNR and CDR2 FQNEAQ (reference sequence). The CDR3, as DNA: TGTGCCAGCAGTTCCGGGACAGGGCGATACGAGCAGTACTTC. This sequence encodes CASSSGTGRYEQYF.

This clonotype was recorded only once. The chain joins TRBV9 to TRBJ1-3, with a possible D match to TRBD1 (6 bases). Trimming left V 4 bases short and J 0 bases short, with 11 bases between. CDR1 is SGDLS and CDR2 is YYNGEE in the germline V gene. This CDR3 contains 15 residues. Written as DNA, the CDR3 is TGTGCCAGCAGCCCAACGGACAGCTCTGGAAACACCATATATTTT. Translation gives CASSPTDSSGNTIYF.

This clonotype was detected many times. The chain combines TRBV12-3 or TRBV12-4 with TRBJ1-1; TRBD1 matches 8 bases. The CDR3 runs to 14 residues. Trimming removed 5 bases from V and 1 base from J; junction bases left unmatched: 3. The CDR3 DNA is TGTGCCAGCAGTCCTACAGGGGGGAACACTGAAGCTTTCTTT. Protein: CASSPTGGNTEAFF.

This chain uses TRBV10-3 with TRBJ1-5, with D unresolved. Germline assignment: CDR1 ENHRY and CDR2 SYGVKD. Trimming cost V 2 bases and J 4 bases, with 12 bases left between them. This CDR3 is built from 15 residues. For the CDR3, the DNA is TGTGCCATCAGTGAGAATCCTATGGGAAATCAGCCCCAGCATTTT. The encoded protein is CAISENPMGNQPQHF.

The chain combines TRBV7-9 with TRBJ1-6; D might be TRBD1 (6 bases). Trimming stripped 2 bases from V and 6 bases from J, with 17 bases between. The germline CDR1 and CDR2 sequences are SEHNR and FQNEAQ (reference sequence). The CDR3 runs to 17 residues. The CDR3 DNA is TGTGCCAGCAGCTTACGCGGGGGGCCGTTTGGTAATTCACCCCTCCACTTT. Translation: CASSLRGGPFGNSPLHF.

Of note for this clonotype: At one end the junction does not follow the germline gene, possibly because of a read error. This chain joins TRBV7-9 and TRBJ2-7; a possible D gene is TRBD2 (5 bases). The CDR3 runs to 15 residues. Germline CDR1 and CDR2: SEHNR and FQNEAQ (reference sequence). The CDR3 here is CASNLAGGSSYEQYF. The CDR3 DNA reads TGTGCCAGCAACTTAGCCGGCGGGTCCTCCTACGAGCAGTACTTC.

This clonotype showed up many times. The chain joins TRBV12-3 or TRBV12-4 to TRBJ1-2, with 8 bases lining up with TRBD1. With V trimmed by 5 bases and J by 0 bases, 2 bases remained unmatched. CDR3 length: 14 amino acids. The CDR3 loop is CASSGQGPNYGYTF. In DNA, the CDR3 is TGTGCCAGCAGTGGACAGGGCCCTAACTATGGCTACACCTTC.

V and J are TRBV3-1 and TRBJ1-2; the D is unclear. Germline V gene lookup returns CDR1 LGHDT and CDR2 YNNKEL (reference sequence). This CDR3 spans 13 amino acids. Trimming stripped 0 bases from V and 4 bases from J, with 6 bases between. The CDR3 nucleotides are TGTGCCAGCAGCCAAGATTTGGCCTATGGCTACACCTTC. This translates into CASSQDLAYGYTF.

This sequence joins TRBV29-1 and TRBJ1-1; perhaps TRBD1 as D (6 bases). The CDR3 sequence is 15 residues long. Deletions cut 4 bases from V and 1 base from J, with 16 bases between. Germline assignment: CDR1 SQVTM and CDR2 ANQGSEA. The CDR3 DNA follows: TGCAGCGTTGGACAGGTGAATCACAGGAACACTGAAGCTTTCTTT. This translates into CSVGQVNHRNTEAFF.

This clonotype was counted a few times. The genes are TRBV5-1 and TRBJ2-7; a possible D gene is TRBD1 (6 bases). Germline V gene data show CDR1 as SGHRS and CDR2 as YFSETQ. The CDR3 covers 13 residues. V lost 2 bases, J lost 3 bases, and 9 bases lay in between. The CDR3 spells CASSFRQDYEQYF. As DNA, the CDR3 is TGCGCCAGCAGCTTCAGACAGGACTACGAGCAGTACTTC.

This clonotype was seen more than once but under ten times. This rearrangement joins TRBV27 to TRBJ1-2, with 7 bases matching TRBD1. V dropped 5 bases and J dropped 12; count of bases not matched to a gene: 12. The CDR3 runs 13 residues. Germline V gene data show CDR1 as MNHEY and CDR2 as SMNVEV (reference sequence). For the CDR3, the DNA is TGTGCCAGCAGTCTCAATGGACAGGCGGCTAACACCTTC. Residues: CASSLNGQAANTF.

The CDR3 reads CASSPGLAGSNSYEQYF. The CDR3 coding sequence is TGTGCCAGCAGCCCAGGACTAGCGGGATCGAACTCCTACGAGCAGTACTTC. The chain links TRBV7-9 to TRBJ2-7, with 12 bases identical to TRBD2. With 5 bases clipped from V and 0 bases from J, the junction kept 8 bases outside the gene matches. Germline lookup yields CDR1 SEHNR and CDR2 FQNEAQ (reference sequence). This CDR3 contains 17 residues.

This clonotype was recorded at least ten times. J is TRBJ1-2 and V is TRBV12-3 or TRBV12-4; TRBD1 matches 7 bases. The CDR3 covers 16 residues. Trimming took 4 bases from V and 3 from J; bases not matched to a gene: 11. The DNA for the CDR3 is TGTGCCAGCAGTTCGGGACAGCTCTCCGGCCACTATGGCTACACCTTC. Translation gives CASSSGQLSGHYGYTF.

Details on this clonotype: Mismatch with germline at one junction end may stem from a read error. The genes are TRBV5-1 and TRBJ2-2; 7 nucleotides agree with TRBD1. Looked up from germline, CDR1 is SGHRS and CDR2 is YFSETQ. The length of the CDR3 is 15 residues. CDR3 loop: CASSSTGTSTGELFF. In nucleotides, the CDR3 is TGTGCCAGCAGCTCGACAGGGACGAGCACCGGGGAGCTGTTTTTT.

CDR3 region: CASSQVRTPLSYEQYF. The CDR3 nucleotides are TGTGCCAGCAGCCAGGTTCGGACCCCTTTGTCCTACGAGCAGTACTTC. The V call is TRBV14, the J call TRBJ2-7; D call uncertain. The CDR3 extends over 16 amino acids. The germline V and J ends were trimmed by 3 bases and 1 base, with 16 bases remaining between them. Germline V CDR1 and CDR2: SGHDN, FVKESK.

This clonotype came up a few times. The rearrangement links TRBV12-5 to TRBJ1-4; D is undetermined. The V gene's germline CDR1 is LGHNT and CDR2 FRNRAP. Between the trimmed V and J ends, which lost 1 base and 8 bases, there was a span of 5 bases. The CDR3 spans 12 residues. CDR3 DNA sequence: TGTGCTAGTGGTTTGGGTGGGGAAAAACTGTTTTTT. Protein sequence: CASGLGGEKLFF.

This clonotype was seen a few times. This chain joins TRBV7-2 and TRBJ2-7; 9 bases match TRBD2. The CDR3 is 15 amino acids. After removal of 1 base from V and 5 bases from J, the junction contained 6 bases not matched to a gene. CDR1 SGHTA and CDR2 FQGNSA come from the germline V gene. The CDR3 coding sequence is TGTGCCAGCAGCTTAGTTAGCGGGAGTGCCAACGAGCAGTACTTC. Its protein product is CASSLVSGSANEQYF.

This clonotype was counted a few times. V gene TRBV29-1 combines with J gene TRBJ2-4; TRBD2 matches 7 bases. Germline CDR1 reads SQVTM; CDR2 reads ANQGSEA. The CDR3 has 12 residues. V lost 4 bases, J lost 8 bases, and 5 bases stayed unmatched. DNA for the CDR3: TGCAGCGTTGTCCAGGCGGGGGACATTCAGTACTTC. It is translated as CSVVQAGDIQYF.

This clonotype was observed a few times. The rearrangement uses TRBV27 and TRBJ1-2, with D uncertain. The CDR3 has 16 residues. Germline V CDR1 and CDR2: MNHEY, SMNVEV (reference sequence). The germline V and J ends were trimmed by 0 bases and 1 base, with 12 bases remaining between them. CDR3 DNA: TGTGCCAGCAGTTTATCGGTCGGGTCAATTAACTATGGCTACACCTTC. It encodes CASSLSVGSINYGYTF.

This clonotype has more than one count but fewer than ten. The chain carries TRBV29-1 and TRBJ2-7; the match to TRBD2 covers 14 bases. Per the germline V gene, CDR1 is SQVTM and CDR2 is ANQGSEA. The V gene end was trimmed by 2 bases and the J gene end by 2 bases; junction bases not matched to a gene: 2. This CDR3 comprises 15 residues. The CDR3 sequence: CSVERLAGGPYEQYF. CDR3 in DNA: TGCAGCGTTGAAAGACTAGCGGGAGGGCCCTACGAGCAGTACTTC.

This clonotype was seen a few times. The J gene is TRBJ2-7, the V gene TRBV12-3 or TRBV12-4, with 10 bases aligning to TRBD1. The trim removed 3 bases at V and 6 bases at J, leaving 8 bases unmatched. The CDR3 totals 15 residues. CDR3 sequence (DNA): TGTGCCAGCAGTTTGGGGACAGGGGTCTCCGGCGAGCAGTACTTC. Amino acid sequence: CASSLGTGVSGEQYF.

This clonotype was observed many times. The chain has TRBV2 and TRBJ1-1; D uncertain. Trimming cost V 1 base and J 0 bases, with 9 bases left between them. Germline V lookup: CDR1 SNHLY, CDR2 FYNNEI. The length of the CDR3 is 15 residues. This CDR3 reads CASSEERTMNTEAFF. CDR3 DNA sequence: TGTGCCAGCAGTGAAGAGAGAACCATGAACACTGAAGCTTTCTTT.

This clonotype was seen a handful of times. The V call is TRBV12-5, the J call TRBJ1-2, with D perhaps TRBD1 (5 bases). The germline V gene has CDR1 LGHNT and CDR2 FRNRAP. CDR3 length equals 13 residues. The V end lost 1 base, the J end lost 3 bases, and 6 bases lay between the germline ends. The DNA of the CDR3 is TGTGCTAGTGGTTTGGGCAGGGACTATGGCTACACCTTC. It specifies CASGLGRDYGYTF.

This chain connects TRBV6-1 to TRBJ2-5; TRBD2 aligns across 9 bases. The germline V gene has CDR1 MNHNS and CDR2 SASEGT. The CDR3 has 16 amino acids. V dropped 3 bases and J dropped 2; count of bases not matched to a gene: 7. CDR3 sequence reads: CASSDGTSRFQETQYF. The CDR3 DNA is TGTGCCAGCAGTGACGGGACTAGCAGATTTCAAGAGACCCAGTACTTC.

This clonotype was detected a few times. V is TRBV29-1 and J is TRBJ2-7; D unclear. The CDR3 is made up of 11 amino acids. Looked up from germline, CDR1 is SQVTM and CDR2 is ANQGSEA. V was cut by 6 bases and J by 1 base, with 7 bases left in between. CDR3 region: CSVAESYEQYF. The CDR3 region has the DNA TGCAGCGTGGCAGAATCCTACGAGCAGTACTTC.

This clonotype has a handful of counts. The rearrangement links TRBV2 to TRBJ1-3; no clear D gene. The CDR3 is made up of 16 amino acids. Per germline, CDR1 SNHLY and CDR2 FYNNEI. Deletions cut 7 bases from V and 2 bases from J, with 18 bases between. In DNA, the CDR3 is TGTGCCAGCACGTCGAACATGATAGCTACTGGAAACACCATATATTTT. It encodes CASTSNMIATGNTIYF.

The V gene is TRBV5-4, the J gene TRBJ2-5; D possibly matches TRBD1 or TRBD2 (5 bases each). The length of the CDR3 is 15 residues. CDR1 and CDR2 (germline): SGHNT, YYREEE (reference sequence). V was cut by 3 bases and J by 4 bases, with 16 bases left in between. The CDR3 loop is CASSYGTSRGETQYF. DNA of the CDR3: TGTGCCAGCAGCTATGGGACCAGCCGGGGAGAGACCCAGTACTTC.

V usage is TRBV3-1 and J usage is TRBJ1-5; a weak D match, TRBD1 (5 bases). Germline CDR1 reads LGHDT; CDR2 reads YNNKEL (reference sequence). V was shortened by 1 base and J by 5 bases, with 12 bases between the two germline ends. The CDR3 has 15 residues. The chain's CDR3 is CASSQGGRVDQPQHF. The CDR3 DNA is TGTGCCAGCAGCCAAGGAGGCAGGGTCGATCAGCCCCAGCATTTT.

The chain combines TRBV20-1 with TRBJ1-5; perhaps TRBD1 as D (6 bases). In germline, CDR1 is DFQATT, CDR2 SNEGSKA (reference sequence). Trimming shortened V by 5 bases and J by 7 bases, and 18 bases separated the two germline ends. CDR3 length: 14 amino acids. CDR3: CSAGPSGGWQPQHF. CDR3 coding DNA: TGCAGTGCTGGGCCTTCGGGGGGCTGGCAGCCCCAGCATTTT.